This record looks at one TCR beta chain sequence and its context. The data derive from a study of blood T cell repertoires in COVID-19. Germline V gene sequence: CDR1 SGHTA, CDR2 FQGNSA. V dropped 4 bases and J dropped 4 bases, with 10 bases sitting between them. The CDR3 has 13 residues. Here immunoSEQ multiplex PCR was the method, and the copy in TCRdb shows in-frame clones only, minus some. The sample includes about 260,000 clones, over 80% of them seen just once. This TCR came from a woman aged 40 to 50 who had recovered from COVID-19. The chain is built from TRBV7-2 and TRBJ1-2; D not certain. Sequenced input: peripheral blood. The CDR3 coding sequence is TGTGCCAGCAGCTCCGTTCGGTCCTATGGCTACACCTTC. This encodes CASSSVRSYGYTF.